Listed below are T cell receptor beta chains from one sample, sequenced in a study of beta chain features in type 1 diabetes. Profiled with immunoSEQ multiplex PCR; TCRdb holds only in-frame clones, not every one. The repertoire includes over 100,000 clones, around 40% of them detected once, and over 0.065% sits in the top ten. Sample: stem cell memory CD4+ T cells from blood. The receptors originated from a woman between 18 and 29 years old in good health. Both conserved end residues are part of each CDR3. Each record gives: CDR3 DNA, CDR3 protein, clone size, V gene, D gene, J gene. D genes are given only for firm matches. Size values are once, few and many counts, or a class for expanded clones, and some rows have none.

CDR3nt: TGCAGCGTTGGGGACGGGACAGGGCTGAACCTGCAGTACTTC
CDR3aa: CSVGDGTGLNLQYF
abundance: .
v_gene: TRBV29-1
d_gene: TRBD1
j_gene: TRBJ2-7

CDR3nt: TGTGCCAGCAGCTTATCCAGGGTTTATGGCTACACCTTC
CDR3aa: CASSLSRVYGYTF
abundance: .
v_gene: TRBV5-6
d_gene: .
j_gene: TRBJ1-2

CDR3nt: TGCAGCGTGCGCGGACAGGGGGTTGAGCAGTTCTTC
CDR3aa: CSVRGQGVEQFF
abundance: .
v_gene: TRBV29-1
d_gene: TRBD1
j_gene: TRBJ2-1

CDR3nt: TGTGCCTGGGGGACCGGGAGTACTAGCCATGGTACGCAGTATTTT
CDR3aa: CAWGTGSTSHGTQYF
abundance: few
v_gene: TRBV30
d_gene: .
j_gene: TRBJ2-3

CDR3nt: TGCGCCAGCAGCCGAGTAGTACAAGAGACCCAGTACTTC
CDR3aa: CASSRVVQETQYF
abundance: .
v_gene: TRBV5-1
d_gene: .
j_gene: TRBJ2-5

CDR3nt: TGCGCCAGCAGCCCAGGACAGGGGGCGCTGGGCTACACCTTC
CDR3aa: CASSPGQGALGYTF
abundance: once
v_gene: TRBV5-1
d_gene: TRBD1
j_gene: TRBJ1-2

CDR3nt: TGTGCCAGCAGCTTTACTAGCGGGAGATCCTACAATGAGCAGTTCTTC
CDR3aa: CASSFTSGRSYNEQFF
abundance: once
v_gene: TRBV13
d_gene: TRBD2
j_gene: TRBJ2-1

CDR3nt: TGCGCCAGCAGCTTGGACAGGGCCTCCTACGAGCAGTACTTC
CDR3aa: CASSLDRASYEQYF
abundance: few
v_gene: TRBV5-1
d_gene: .
j_gene: TRBJ2-7

CDR3nt: TGCAGCGTTTCTGGCGGGATCACGAGAGACACGCAGTATTTT
CDR3aa: CSVSGGITRDTQYF
abundance: .
v_gene: TRBV29-1
d_gene: .
j_gene: TRBJ2-3

CDR3nt: TGTGCCAGCAGTTTATCCTCCAGGGGCCGAGCCTACGAGCAGTACTTC
CDR3aa: CASSLSSRGRAYEQYF
abundance: .
v_gene: TRBV27
d_gene: .
j_gene: TRBJ2-7

CDR3nt: TGTGCCAGCAGCATCAAAGGTCCGGGACAGGGATGGGAGACCCAGTACTTC
CDR3aa: CASSIKGPGQGWETQYF
abundance: .
v_gene: TRBV7-3
d_gene: TRBD1
j_gene: TRBJ2-5

CDR3nt: TGCGCCAGCAGCCTCTCCTACTCCGGCTCTGGAAACACCATATATTTT
CDR3aa: CASSLSYSGSGNTIYF
abundance: few
v_gene: TRBV5-1
d_gene: .
j_gene: TRBJ1-3

CDR3nt: TGTGCCAGCAGCCCCTCCACAGGGTTAAGGGCTGAGCAGTTCTTC
CDR3aa: CASSPSTGLRAEQFF
abundance: few
v_gene: TRBV28
d_gene: .
j_gene: TRBJ2-1

CDR3nt: TGTGCCAGCAGCTCACTACTAGCGGGATTAAGGGAGCAGTACTTC
CDR3aa: CASSSLLAGLREQYF
abundance: .
v_gene: TRBV7-9
d_gene: TRBD2
j_gene: TRBJ2-7

CDR3nt: TGTGCCAGCAGCCGAGTTGGGAGGGAGGGCCACAATGAGCAGTTCTTC
CDR3aa: CASSRVGREGHNEQFF
abundance: few
v_gene: TRBV11-3
d_gene: TRBD2
j_gene: TRBJ2-1

CDR3nt: TGTGCCAGCAGCTTAAACCAGCCGGGAGGGTCAGGTCAGCCCCAGCATTTT
CDR3aa: CASSLNQPGGSGQPQHF
abundance: .
v_gene: TRBV7-2
d_gene: .
j_gene: TRBJ1-5

CDR3nt: TGTGCCTGGAGACGAGGACAGGGGATAATTGAGCAGTTCTTC
CDR3aa: CAWRRGQGIIEQFF
abundance: few
v_gene: TRBV30
d_gene: TRBD1
j_gene: TRBJ2-1

CDR3nt: TGTGCCACCAGCAGAAGTACCGGGCCCGAGGGCTATGGCTACACCTTC
CDR3aa: CATSRSTGPEGYGYTF
abundance: .
v_gene: TRBV15
d_gene: .
j_gene: TRBJ1-2

CDR3nt: TGTGCCAGCAGTTGGAGCGGACAGGGGAGATCCTACGAGCAGTACTTC
CDR3aa: CASSWSGQGRSYEQYF
abundance: few
v_gene: TRBV27
d_gene: TRBD1
j_gene: TRBJ2-7

CDR3nt: TGTGCCAGCAGCCAATTCCAGGGGCTCTCCTACAATGAGCAGTTCTTC
CDR3aa: CASSQFQGLSYNEQFF
abundance: .
v_gene: TRBV14
d_gene: .
j_gene: TRBJ2-1

CDR3nt: TGTGCCATCAGTGAGTCGACTGGGTTTAATGAGCAGTTCTTC
CDR3aa: CAISESTGFNEQFF
abundance: .
v_gene: TRBV10-3
d_gene: .
j_gene: TRBJ2-1

CDR3nt: TGTGCCTGGAGTAGGGGGGGGGATCAGCCCCAGCATTTT
CDR3aa: CAWSRGGDQPQHF
abundance: .
v_gene: TRBV30
d_gene: .
j_gene: TRBJ1-5

CDR3nt: TGTGCCAGCTCCGCTAGACCCCCCACAGATACGCAGTATTTT
CDR3aa: CASSARPPTDTQYF
abundance: few
v_gene: TRBV18
d_gene: .
j_gene: TRBJ2-3

CDR3nt: TGCAGCGTTGATCCCACTAGCGGGAGGGGTGAGCAGTACTTC
CDR3aa: CSVDPTSGRGEQYF
abundance: .
v_gene: TRBV29-1
d_gene: TRBD2
j_gene: TRBJ2-7

CDR3nt: TGTGCCAGCAGCCCACAACCGAGGGGGAGTGGCTATGGCTACACCTTC
CDR3aa: CASSPQPRGSGYGYTF
abundance: .
v_gene: TRBV11-2
d_gene: .
j_gene: TRBJ1-2

CDR3nt: TGTGCCAGCAGCTTAAGGAGGGAGGTACGGCAGCCCCAGCATTTT
CDR3aa: CASSLRREVRQPQHF
abundance: .
v_gene: TRBV7-2
d_gene: .
j_gene: TRBJ1-5

CDR3nt: TGTGCCAGCAGCTTGGGACCGGGACAAAGCGCTTTCTTT
CDR3aa: CASSLGPGQSAFF
abundance: few
v_gene: TRBV7-9
d_gene: .
j_gene: TRBJ1-1

CDR3nt: TGTGCCAGCAGAAGGGGACACGGGGGGTACAATGAGCAGTTCTTC
CDR3aa: CASRRGHGGYNEQFF
abundance: few
v_gene: TRBV6-5
d_gene: .
j_gene: TRBJ2-1

CDR3nt: TGTGCCAGCAGCCCCCCCGGCAGGATTAGCACAGATACGCAGTATTTT
CDR3aa: CASSPPGRISTDTQYF
abundance: few
v_gene: TRBV7-8
d_gene: .
j_gene: TRBJ2-3

CDR3nt: TGTGCCAGCAGCGAAAGCCCCCACTATGGCTACACCTTC
CDR3aa: CASSESPHYGYTF
abundance: .
v_gene: TRBV11-2
d_gene: .
j_gene: TRBJ1-2

CDR3nt: TGCGCCAGCAGCCCGGGACAGGGGGCAGGGAATGAGCAGTTCTTC
CDR3aa: CASSPGQGAGNEQFF
abundance: few
v_gene: TRBV5-1
d_gene: TRBD1
j_gene: TRBJ2-1

CDR3nt: TGCGCCAGCAGCTTAGCGGGTTACTCCTACAATGAGCAGTTCTTC
CDR3aa: CASSLAGYSYNEQFF
abundance: few
v_gene: TRBV5-1
d_gene: .
j_gene: TRBJ2-1

CDR3nt: TGTGCCAGCAGCTTGCGGTGGGAGAATAACAATGAGCAGTTCTTC
CDR3aa: CASSLRWENNNEQFF
abundance: .
v_gene: TRBV5-5
d_gene: .
j_gene: TRBJ2-1